This record concerns one TCR beta chain sequence. The data were taken from a study of OX40 agonist ivuxolimab in advanced cancers. Assay: immunoSEQ multiplex PCR; the TCRdb copy retains only in-frame clones and omits some. The sample has fewer than 85,000 clones, around four fifths seen once. CDR1 is MGHRA and CDR2 is YSYEKL in the germline V gene. The CDR3 is 16 residues long. With V trimmed by 1 base and J by 6 bases, 7 bases remained unmatched. The receptor was isolated from an adult with an advanced solid tumor such as melanoma, head and neck, liver or kidney cancer. The specimen comprised CD4+ or CD8+ T cells sorted from blood, sampled in a trial of the OX40 agonist ivuxolimab. The J gene is TRBJ1-5, the V gene TRBV4-1; TRBD1 aligns across 9 bases. The CDR3 sequence is CASSQGGQGLRQPQHF. The CDR3 coding sequence is TGCGCCAGCAGCCAAGGAGGACAGGGGCTCCGTCAGCCCCAGCATTTT.